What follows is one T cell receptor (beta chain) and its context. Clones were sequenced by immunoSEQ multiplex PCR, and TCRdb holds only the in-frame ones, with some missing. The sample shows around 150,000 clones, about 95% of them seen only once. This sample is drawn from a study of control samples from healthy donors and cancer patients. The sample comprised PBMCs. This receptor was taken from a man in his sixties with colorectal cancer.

CDR3 sequence reads: CASSRTGDRTEAFF. Written as DNA, the CDR3 is TGTGCCAGCAGTCGGACAGGGGATAGGACTGAAGCTTTCTTT. This chain connects TRBV6-5 to TRBJ1-1; 9 bases match TRBD1. There are 14 residues in the CDR3. Unmatched junction bases numbered 6, after V lost 5 bases and J lost 5 bases. The germline V gene encodes CDR1 MNHEY and CDR2 SVGAGI.